Each of the 13 T cell receptor beta chains below was sequenced from the same sample in a study of T cell changes during pregnancy in multiple sclerosis. Only in-frame clones appear in the TCRdb table, and some are missing; sequencing was by immunoSEQ multiplex PCR. The sample has under 15,000 clones, about 95% seen once; the top ten hold about 0.29%. Sequencing was performed on CD4+ T cells from peripheral blood mononuclear cells, taken before pregnancy. Every receptor here comes from a female donor with multiple sclerosis, enrolled in a pregnancy study.

The CDR3 is CASSPDRGDTEAFF. As DNA, the CDR3 is TGTGCCAGCAGCCCAGACAGGGGGGACACTGAAGCTTTCTTT. The V and J genes are TRBV7-3 and TRBJ1-1, with 9 nucleotides matching TRBD1. The CDR3 runs 14 residues. The junction had 4 bases not matched to a gene; V was cut back by 5 bases and J by 3 bases. Germline V lookup: CDR1 SGHTA, CDR2 FQGTGA.

In DNA form, the CDR3 reads TGCGCCAGCAGATCCCCAGGGCTAACTGGAAACACCATATATTTT. This codes for CASRSPGLTGNTIYF. J is TRBJ1-3 and V is TRBV5-1, with D possibly matching TRBD1 (5 bases). Per germline, CDR1 SGHRS and CDR2 YFSETQ. The V and J ends lost 5 bases and 2 bases respectively, with 14 bases between them. This CDR3 has 15 residues.

The chain joins TRBV6-5 to TRBJ1-3, with D possibly being TRBD1 (6 bases). Between the trimmed V and J ends, which lost 5 bases and 3 bases, there was a span of 11 bases. Germline loops: CDR1 MNHEY, CDR2 SVGAGI. The CDR3 length is 14 residues. CDR3 amino acids: CASSTGSSGNTIYF. The CDR3 nucleotides are TGTGCCAGCAGTACAGGGTCTAGTGGAAACACCATATATTTT.

The rearrangement uses TRBV6-5 and TRBJ2-1; 12 positions agree with TRBD2. The CDR3 totals 15 residues. Germline V gene sequence: CDR1 MNHEY, CDR2 SVGAGI. V gave up 6 bases and J gave up 4 bases; unmatched junction bases: 4. CDR3 sequence reads: CASSRTSGGYNEQFF. DNA for the CDR3: TGTGCCAGCAGCCGAACTAGCGGGGGGTACAATGAGCAGTTCTTC.

This clone was counted a single time. This chain uses TRBV5-1 with TRBJ2-3; 14 nucleotides match TRBD2. This CDR3 has 18 residues. With V trimmed by 3 bases and J by 1 base, 7 bases remained unmatched. Germline loops: CDR1 SGHRS, CDR2 YFSETQ. The CDR3 DNA reads TGCGCCAGCAGCTCGCAGACTAGCGGGGGGGCCCGCACAGATACGCAGTATTTT. It encodes CASSSQTSGGARTDTQYF. Supplemented by reference TRBV5-1 and TRBJ2-3, the full variable domain reads KAGVTQTPRYLIKTRGQQVTLSCSPISGHRSVSWYQQTPGQGLQFLFEYFSETQRNKGNFPGRFSGRQFSNSRSEMNVSTLELGDSALYLCASSSQTSGGARTDTQYFGPGTRLTVL.

The chain couples TRBV10-3 to TRBJ1-2; D may be TRBD1 (6 bases). V was shortened by 3 bases and J by 2 bases, with 10 bases between the two germline ends. CDR3 length: 14 residues. The germline gives CDR1 ENHRY, CDR2 SYGVKD. The CDR3 loop is CAISDATGNYGYTF. The CDR3 nucleotides are TGTGCCATCAGTGACGCTACAGGGAACTATGGCTACACCTTC.

The V and J genes are TRBV19 and TRBJ2-4; 12 bases match TRBD1. The length of the CDR3 is 18 residues. The germline V gene has CDR1 LNHDA and CDR2 SQIVND (reference sequence). After removal of 3 bases from V and 0 bases from J, the junction contained 6 bases not matched to a gene. The CDR3 DNA sequence: TGTGCCAGTAGTATCGGGACAGGGGGCGGGGTAGCCAAAAACATTCAGTACTTC. Encoded protein: CASSIGTGGGVAKNIQYF.

The V gene is TRBV7-8, the J gene TRBJ1-5; the D gene is possibly TRBD1 (5 bases). The CDR3 extends over 16 amino acids. CDR1 and CDR2 from the germline V gene are SGHVS and FQNEAQ. V was cut by 5 bases and J by 1 base, with 15 bases left in between. In nucleotides, the CDR3 is TGTGCCAGCAGCCCCGGGCGACAGACCAGCAATCAGCCCCAGCATTTT. This gives the protein CASSPGRQTSNQPQHF. Filled out from reference TRBV7-8 and TRBJ1-5, the complete variable domain reads GAGVSQSPRYKVAKRGQDVALRCDPISGHVSLFWYQQALGQGPEFLTYFQNEAQLDKSGLPSDRFFAERPEGSVSTLKIQRTQQEDSAVYLCASSPGRQTSNQPQHFGDGTRLSIL.

V is TRBV4-1 and J is TRBJ2-5; 10 bases agree with TRBD2. With V trimmed by 0 bases and J by 7 bases, 14 bases remained unmatched. Germline values: CDR1 MGHRA, CDR2 YSYEKL. CDR3 size: 18 residues. CDR3 region: CASSQEPSGGSTMTTQYF. CDR3 in DNA: TGCGCCAGCAGCCAAGAACCTAGCGGGGGCTCTACTATGACGACCCAGTACTTC.

The chain is built from TRBV6-1 and TRBJ1-2; 7 bases are shared with TRBD1. The V gene's germline CDR1 is MNHNS and CDR2 SASEGT. This CDR3 is 13 amino acids long. The V gene end was trimmed by 6 bases and the J gene end by 7 bases; junction bases not matched to a gene: 8. The CDR3 loop reads CASRIGQESGYTF. CDR3 in DNA: TGTGCCAGCAGGATAGGACAGGAGTCTGGCTACACCTTC.

The chain couples TRBV7-3 to TRBJ1-1; D unclear. V lost 2 bases, J lost 1 base, and 5 bases lay in between. The CDR3 spans 13 residues. In germline, CDR1 is SGHTA, CDR2 FQGTGA. CDR3 residues: CASSLAGNTEAFF. The CDR3 nucleotides are TGTGCCAGCAGCTTAGCAGGGAACACTGAAGCTTTCTTT.

The V call is TRBV6-1, the J call TRBJ2-3; 8 nucleotides match TRBD1. CDR3 length: 14 residues. CDR1 and CDR2 (germline): MNHNS, SASEGT. Trimming took 6 bases from V and 0 from J; bases not matched to a gene: 2. In DNA form, the CDR3 reads TGTGCCAGCAGAAGGACAGGGAGCACAGATACGCAGTATTTT. Residues: CASRRTGSTDTQYF.

This sequence joins TRBV9 and TRBJ2-7, with D possibly being TRBD2 (6 bases). CDR1 and CDR2 from the germline V gene are SGDLS and YYNGEE. Trimming took off 2 bases at V and 4 bases at J, with 13 bases between the two ends. The CDR3 extends over 14 amino acids. CDR3 sequence (DNA): TGTGCCAGCAGCGTCGGGGGAAGGGCTTACGAGCAGTACTTC. Its translation: CASSVGGRAYEQYF.